The present TCR beta chain was sequenced within a study of brain metastases from non-small cell lung cancer. Trimming shortened V by 6 bases and J by 3 bases, and 14 bases separated the two germline ends. Germline CDR1 MDHEN, CDR2 SYDVKM. The CDR3 has 14 residues. This clone showed up just once. Only in-frame clones appear in the TCRdb table, and some are missing; sequencing was by immunoSEQ multiplex PCR. This table holds over 1,000 clones, about 90% found once. This chain connects TRBV28 to TRBJ1-1; D is ambiguous. The sequence derives from a donor over 35 with non-small cell lung cancer. The sequenced material came from tumor-adjacent normal tissue. CDR3 DNA: TGTGCCAGCAGCCCCCGGATTATGGACACTGAAGCTTTCTTT. Residues: CASSPRIMDTEAFF.